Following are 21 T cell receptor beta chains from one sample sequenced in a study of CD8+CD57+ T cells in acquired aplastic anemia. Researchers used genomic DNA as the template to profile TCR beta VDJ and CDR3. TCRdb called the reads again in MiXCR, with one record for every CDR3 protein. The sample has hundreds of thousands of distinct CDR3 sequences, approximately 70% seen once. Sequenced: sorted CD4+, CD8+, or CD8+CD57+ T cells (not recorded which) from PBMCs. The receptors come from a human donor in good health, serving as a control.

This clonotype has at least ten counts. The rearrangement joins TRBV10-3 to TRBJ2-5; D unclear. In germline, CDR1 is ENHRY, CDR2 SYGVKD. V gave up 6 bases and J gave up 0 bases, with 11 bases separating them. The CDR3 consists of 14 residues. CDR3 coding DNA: TGTGCCATCAGGGAAACTCGTGACCAAGAGACCCAGTACTTC. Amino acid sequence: CAIRETRDQETQYF.

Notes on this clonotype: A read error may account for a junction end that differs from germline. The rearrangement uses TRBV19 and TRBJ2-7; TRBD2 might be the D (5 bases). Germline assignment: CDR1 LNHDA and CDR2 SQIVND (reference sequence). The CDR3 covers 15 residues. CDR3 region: CASSRARVGYYEQYF. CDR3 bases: TGCGCCAGCAGCCGTGCGAGGGTCGGCTACTACGAGCAGTACTTC.

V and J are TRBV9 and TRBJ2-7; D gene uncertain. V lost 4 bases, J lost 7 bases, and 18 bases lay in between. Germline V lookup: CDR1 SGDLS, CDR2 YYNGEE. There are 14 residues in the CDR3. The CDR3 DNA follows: TGTGCCAGCAGCTTGGCGCGAGACTCCGAGGAGCAGTACTTC. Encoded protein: CASSLARDSEEQYF.

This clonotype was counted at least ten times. CDR3 protein: CASSEDYGYGYTF. CDR3 DNA: TGTGCCAGCAGTGAAGACTATGGGTATGGCTACACCTTC. The V and J genes are TRBV25-1 and TRBJ1-2, with unresolved D. This CDR3 has 13 residues. V was cut by 2 bases and J by 5 bases, with 9 bases left in between. The germline CDR1 and CDR2 sequences are MGHDK and SYGVNS.

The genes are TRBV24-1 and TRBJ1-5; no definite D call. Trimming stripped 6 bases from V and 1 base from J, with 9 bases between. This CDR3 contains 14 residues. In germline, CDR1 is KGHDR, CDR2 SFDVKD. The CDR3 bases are TGTGCCACCAGTAACACGGGGAGCAATCAGCCCCAGCATTTT. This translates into CATSNTGSNQPQHF.

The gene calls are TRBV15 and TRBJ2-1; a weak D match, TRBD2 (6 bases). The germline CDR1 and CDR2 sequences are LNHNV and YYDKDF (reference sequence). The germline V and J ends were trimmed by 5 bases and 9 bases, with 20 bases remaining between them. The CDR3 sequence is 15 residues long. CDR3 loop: CATSPPRGYYTEQFF. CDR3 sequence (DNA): TGTGCCACCAGCCCCCCCCGGGGGTATTATACTGAGCAGTTCTTC.

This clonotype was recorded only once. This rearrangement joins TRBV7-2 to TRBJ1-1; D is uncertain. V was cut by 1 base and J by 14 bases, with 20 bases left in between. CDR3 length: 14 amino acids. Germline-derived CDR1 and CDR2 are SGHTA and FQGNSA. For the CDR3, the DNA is TGTGCCAGCAGCTTAGGCCGGTGCGTATATGAAGAGTTCTTT. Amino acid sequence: CASSLGRCVYEEFF.

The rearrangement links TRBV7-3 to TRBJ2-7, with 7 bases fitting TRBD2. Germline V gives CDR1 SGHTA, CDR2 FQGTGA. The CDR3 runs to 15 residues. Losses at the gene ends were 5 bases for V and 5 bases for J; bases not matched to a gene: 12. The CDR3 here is CASSPGGEAQHEQYF. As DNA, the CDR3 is TGTGCCAGCAGCCCTGGGGGGGAGGCCCAGCACGAGCAGTACTTC. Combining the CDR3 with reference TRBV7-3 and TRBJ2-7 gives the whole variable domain GAGVSQTPSNKVTEKGKYVELRCDPISGHTALYWYRQSLGQGPEFLIYFQGTGAADDSGLPNDRFFAVRPEGSVSTLKIQRTERGDSAVYLCASSPGGEAQHEQYFGPGTRLTVT.

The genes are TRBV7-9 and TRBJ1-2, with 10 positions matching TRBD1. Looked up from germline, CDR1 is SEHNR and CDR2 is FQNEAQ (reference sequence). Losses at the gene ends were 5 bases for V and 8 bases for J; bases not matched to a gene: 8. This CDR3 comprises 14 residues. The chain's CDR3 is CASSPTGTGVGYTF. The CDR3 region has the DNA TGTGCCAGCAGCCCGACCGGGACAGGGGTGGGCTACACCTTC.

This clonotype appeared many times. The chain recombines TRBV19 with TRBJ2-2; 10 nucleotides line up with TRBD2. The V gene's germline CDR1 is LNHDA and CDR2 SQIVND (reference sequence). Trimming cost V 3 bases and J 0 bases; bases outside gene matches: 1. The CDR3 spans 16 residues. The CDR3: CASSILAGANTGELFF. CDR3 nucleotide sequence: TGTGCCAGTAGTATCCTAGCGGGAGCGAACACCGGGGAGCTGTTTTTT.

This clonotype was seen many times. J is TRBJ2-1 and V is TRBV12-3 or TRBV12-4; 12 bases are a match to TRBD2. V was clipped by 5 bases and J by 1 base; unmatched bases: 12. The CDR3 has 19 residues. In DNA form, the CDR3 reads TGTGCCAGCAGTCTCGAGACTAGCGGGGGACCGACTTCCTACAATGAGCAGTTCTTC. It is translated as CASSLETSGGPTSYNEQFF.

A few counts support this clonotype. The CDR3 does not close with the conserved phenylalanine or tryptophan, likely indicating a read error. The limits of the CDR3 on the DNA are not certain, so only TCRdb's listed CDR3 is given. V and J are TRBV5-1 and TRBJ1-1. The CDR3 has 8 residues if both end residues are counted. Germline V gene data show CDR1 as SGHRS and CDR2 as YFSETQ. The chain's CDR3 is CASSLALI.

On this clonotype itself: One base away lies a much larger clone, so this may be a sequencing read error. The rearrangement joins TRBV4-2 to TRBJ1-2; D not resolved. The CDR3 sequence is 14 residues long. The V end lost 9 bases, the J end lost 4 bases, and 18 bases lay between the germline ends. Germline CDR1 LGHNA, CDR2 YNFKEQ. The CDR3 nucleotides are TGTGCCAGGAGTGTAGGCCAGGACCTCTATGGCTACACCTTC. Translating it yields CARSVGQDLYGYTF.

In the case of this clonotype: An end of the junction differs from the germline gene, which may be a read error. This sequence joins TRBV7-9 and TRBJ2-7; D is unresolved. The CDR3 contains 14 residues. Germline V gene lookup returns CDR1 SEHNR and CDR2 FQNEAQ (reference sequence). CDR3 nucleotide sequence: TGTGCCAGCAGCCCGGAGAGCTCTCCTGCTGGGTCACTCTTC. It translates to CASSPESSPAGSLF.

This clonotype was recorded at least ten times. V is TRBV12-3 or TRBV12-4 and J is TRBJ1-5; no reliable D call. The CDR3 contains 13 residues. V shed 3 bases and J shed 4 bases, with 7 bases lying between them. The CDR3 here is CASSFSGNQPQHF. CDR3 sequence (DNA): TGTGCCAGCAGTTTTTCGGGTAATCAGCCCCAGCATTTT.

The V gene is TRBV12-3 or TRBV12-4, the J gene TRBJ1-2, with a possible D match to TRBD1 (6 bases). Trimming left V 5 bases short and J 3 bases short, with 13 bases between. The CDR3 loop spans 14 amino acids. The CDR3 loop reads CASSDGQTYYGYTF. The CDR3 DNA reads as TGTGCCAGCAGTGATGGACAGACCTACTATGGCTACACCTTC.

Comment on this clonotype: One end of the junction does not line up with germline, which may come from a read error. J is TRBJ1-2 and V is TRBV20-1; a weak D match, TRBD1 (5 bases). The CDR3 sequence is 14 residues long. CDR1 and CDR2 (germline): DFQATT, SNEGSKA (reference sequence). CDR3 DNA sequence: TGCAGCGTTTGGGGCAGGTTGGATAAGTATGGCTACACTTTC. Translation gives CSVWGRLDKYGYTF.

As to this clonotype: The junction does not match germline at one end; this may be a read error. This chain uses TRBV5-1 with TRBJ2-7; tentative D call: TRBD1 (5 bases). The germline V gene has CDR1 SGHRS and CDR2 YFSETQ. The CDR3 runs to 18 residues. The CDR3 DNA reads TGTGCCAGCAGCTTGGCTACCCCCACAGGCAGCCACTCCTACGAGCAGTACTTC. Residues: CASSLATPTGSHSYEQYF.

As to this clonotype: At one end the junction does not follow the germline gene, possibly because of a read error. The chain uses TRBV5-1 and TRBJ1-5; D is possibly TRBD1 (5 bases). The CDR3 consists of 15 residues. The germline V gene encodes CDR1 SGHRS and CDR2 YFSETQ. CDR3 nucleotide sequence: TGTGCCAGCAGCGTGTCGGGACTAGTCTATCAGCCCCAGCATTTT. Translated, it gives CASSVSGLVYQPQHF.

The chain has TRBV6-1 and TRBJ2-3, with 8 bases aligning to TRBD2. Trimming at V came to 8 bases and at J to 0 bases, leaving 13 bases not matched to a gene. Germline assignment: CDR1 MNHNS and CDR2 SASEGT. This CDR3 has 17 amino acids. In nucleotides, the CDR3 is TGTGCCAGCCGAGATCTAGCGGGTTCACCTAGCACAGATACGCAGTATTTT. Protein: CASRDLAGSPSTDTQYF.

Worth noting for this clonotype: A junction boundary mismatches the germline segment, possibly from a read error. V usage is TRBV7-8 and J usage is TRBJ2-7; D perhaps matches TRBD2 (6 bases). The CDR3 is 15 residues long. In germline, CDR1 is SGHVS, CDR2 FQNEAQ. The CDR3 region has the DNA TGTGCCACCAGCTTAGGTCTCGGGGACTCCTGCGAGCAGTACTTC. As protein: CATSLGLGDSCEQYF. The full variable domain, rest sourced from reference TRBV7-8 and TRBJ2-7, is GAGVSQSPRYKVAKRGQDVALRCDPISGHVSLFWYQQALGQGPEFLTYFQNEAQLDKSGLPSDRFFAERPEGSVSTLKIQRTQQEDSAVYLCATSLGLGDSCEQYFGPGTRLTVT.